A selection of T cell receptor beta chains follows, all from one sample in a study of beta chain features in type 1 diabetes. The table came from immunoSEQ multiplex PCR; TCRdb's copy has only in-frame clones and leaves some out. The sample has 300,000 to 400,000 clones; 9.5% to 11% are singletons. The specimen sequenced was naive CD4+ T cells from blood. All receptors come from a woman aged 25 to 45 in good health. The CDR3 runs from the conserved cysteine through the conserved F or W. Each record gives: J gene, V gene, clone size, D gene, CDR3 protein, CDR3 DNA. The D gene is left open where the match is weak. Not every row has a clone size; where given, it reads once, few, many or a size class.

>TRBJ2-7|TRBV11-2|-|-
CASSPRQGQPYEQYF
TGTGCCAGCAGCCCCCGGCAGGGGCAACCGTACGAGCAGTACTTC
>TRBJ2-1|TRBV9|-|-
CASSVRIDEQFF
TGTGCCAGCAGCGTACGTATTGATGAGCAGTTCTTC
>TRBJ2-1|TRBV14|few|TRBD1
CASSRQGYNEQFF
TGTGCCAGCAGCAGACAGGGGTACAATGAGCAGTTCTTC
>TRBJ1-1|TRBV18|few|TRBD1
CASSPGTDTEAFF
TGTGCCAGCTCACCAGGGACAGACACTGAAGCTTTCTTT
>TRBJ2-3|TRBV5-6|few|-
CASSWKGSSTDTQYF
TGTGCCAGCAGCTGGAAGGGGTCTAGCACAGATACGCAGTATTTT
>TRBJ2-7|TRBV14|few|-
CASSHGSYEQYF
TGTGCCAGCAGCCACGGTTCGTACGAGCAGTACTTC
>TRBJ2-5|TRBV10-3|-|TRBD1
CAIRGGTGVGETQYF
TGTGCCATCAGGGGAGGGACAGGGGTGGGAGAGACCCAGTACTTC
>TRBJ2-7|TRBV9|few|-
CASSVGPGSPYEQYF
TGTGCCAGCAGCGTAGGTCCCGGGAGCCCCTACGAGCAGTACTTC
>TRBJ1-5|TRBV5-1|-|-
CASSLWGGINQPQHF
TGCGCCAGCAGCTTATGGGGGGGAATCAATCAGCCCCAGCATTTT
>TRBJ2-1|TRBV7-7|few|-
CASSARGGNEQFF
TGTGCTAGCAGTGCCCGGGGAGGCAATGAGCAGTTCTTC
>TRBJ2-1|TRBV7-3|few|TRBD2
CASSLKWEGRKNEQFF
TGTGCCAGCAGCTTAAAGTGGGAGGGCCGTAAAAATGAGCAGTTCTTC
>TRBJ1-3|TRBV30|few|-
CAWSSARRGLSGNTIYF
TGTGCCTGGAGTTCCGCGCGTCGCGGGCTCTCTGGAAACACCATATATTTT
>TRBJ1-1|TRBV4-3|-|TRBD1
CASSHNRGSEAFF
TGCGCCAGCAGCCATAACAGGGGTTCTGAAGCTTTCTTT
>TRBJ2-5|TRBV6-6|-|TRBD2
CASSSYGLEGETQYF
TGTGCCAGCAGTTCCTACGGACTAGAGGGAGAGACCCAGTACTTC
>TRBJ2-3|TRBV6-1|-|TRBD2
CASSERRLAGAVQYF
TGTGCCAGCAGTGAAAGGAGACTAGCGGGAGCGGTGCAGTATTTT
>TRBJ2-7|TRBV19|-|TRBD1
CASKLGTGGEQYF
TGTGCCAGCAAACTCGGGACAGGGGGTGAGCAGTACTTC
>TRBJ2-3|TRBV7-3|few|TRBD2
CASSLLSGRADTQYF
TGTGCCAGCAGCTTATTATCAGGGAGGGCAGATACGCAGTATTTT
>TRBJ2-1|TRBV7-3|-|TRBD2
CASSSIAGAPVNEQFF
TGTGCCAGCAGCTCGATAGCGGGAGCCCCCGTGAATGAGCAGTTCTTC
>TRBJ2-5|TRBV7-2|-|-
CASSLSPRGETQYF
TGTGCCAGCAGCCTTTCCCCACGGGGGGAGACCCAGTACTTC
>TRBJ2-6|TRBV5-1|-|TRBD1
CASSLVAQGSGANVLTF
TGCGCCAGCAGCTTGGTAGCACAGGGGTCTGGGGCCAACGTCCTGACTTTC
>TRBJ2-2|TRBV2|-|TRBD2
CASSLLAGTGELFF
TGTGCCAGCAGTCTCCTAGCGGGAACCGGGGAGCTGTTTTTT
>TRBJ1-2|TRBV4-3|-|-
CASSQETGTFGYTF
TGCGCCAGCAGCCAAGAAACAGGTACCTTTGGCTACACCTTC
>TRBJ2-7|TRBV5-4|-|TRBD2
CASSSGTSPYEQYF
TGTGCCAGCAGCTCCGGGACTAGCCCCTACGAGCAGTACTTC
>TRBJ2-7|TRBV6-6|-|TRBD2
CASSYYPGGSFDEQYF
TGTGCCAGCAGTTACTATCCGGGAGGGTCTTTCGACGAGCAGTACTTC
>TRBJ1-2|TRBV11-2|-|-
CASSLDPNNRYTF
TGTGCCAGCAGCTTAGATCCGAACAATCGCTACACCTTC
>TRBJ1-2|TRBV27|few|TRBD1
CASSPGGTLYGYTF
TGTGCCAGCAGTCCAGGGGGGACTCTTTATGGCTACACCTTC
>TRBJ2-1|TRBV9|-|TRBD2
CASSVAWLGTSGDNEQFF
TGTGCCAGCAGCGTAGCATGGTTGGGGACTAGCGGCGACAATGAGCAGTTCTTC
>TRBJ1-5|TRBV28|-|-
CASRPGYSNQPQHF
TGTGCCAGCAGGCCAGGGTATAGCAATCAGCCCCAGCATTTT
>TRBJ2-2|TRBV7-3|few|TRBD2
CASSLVAGVGYTGELFF
TGTGCCAGCAGCTTAGTAGCGGGAGTGGGATACACCGGGGAGCTGTTTTTT
>TRBJ1-5|TRBV4-2|few|TRBD1
CASSRGTGGRQPQHF
TGTGCCAGCAGCCGCGGAACAGGGGGGCGGCAGCCCCAGCATTTT
>TRBJ2-2|TRBV6-5|-|-
CASMAGPNTGELFF
TGTGCCAGCATGGCAGGGCCGAACACCGGGGAGCTGTTTTTT
>TRBJ2-5|TRBV30|-|TRBD1
CAWSAGQGLETQYF
TGTGCCTGGAGCGCGGGACAGGGGCTCGAGACCCAGTACTTC